The clone carrying this TCR beta chain was counted between two and nine times. Its target is not known. Trimming removed 1 base at V and 7 bases at J, with 8 bases between. CDR1 and CDR2 (germline): SGHRS, YFSETQ. The CDR3 runs to 12 residues. Oncomine TCR Beta short-read sequencing was applied to DNA from cultured CD4+ T cells. TCRdb called the PCR reads again in MiXCR, with one record for every CDR3 protein. The sample consists of 1,200 to 1,500 distinct CDR3 sequences, about 12% of them appearing once. This entry comes from a study of vaccination and CD4 T cells after COVID-19. The overall study: Stimulation of the cells used overlapping spike peptide pools from SARS-CoV-2 and from the common cold coronaviruses HCoV-NL63, HCoV-OC43 and HCoV-229E.

General observations from the study: Vaccine-specific clones in convalescent patients were spike mono-reactive in 304 of 307 cases. A nonsignificant median increase from around 20 to 38 SARS-CoV-2-reactive clonotypes was observed.

Indicated treatment: approximately nine-day PBMC culture with coronavirus spike peptide pools or control peptides (ViraFEST assay). Researchers collected the unexposed donor's CD4+ T cells before the COVID-19 pandemic (2011-2018). With SARS-CoV-2 S/N and four cold-coronavirus spikes, unexposed-donor CD4+ T cells were probed, cells permitting. The receptor was isolated from a human donor in good health. This rearrangement joins TRBV5-1 to TRBJ1-2, with D possibly matching TRBD1 (5 bases). Specimen: CD4+ T cells from blood, cultured in vitro. CDR3 nucleotide sequence: TGCGCCAGCAGCTTGCCCGGGGGTGGCTACACCTTC. Protein: CASSLPGGGYTF.